This TCR beta chain was sequenced during a study of blood T cell repertoires in COVID-19. The CDR3 loop spans 15 amino acids. Trimming took off 4 bases at V and 10 bases at J, with 22 bases between the two ends. Germline values: CDR1 LGHDT, CDR2 YNNKEL (reference sequence). TCRdb keeps only in-frame clones here, not all; method: immunoSEQ multiplex PCR. The top ten clones hold about 24% of a sample with 95,000 to 100,000 clones, around 80% of them seen once. The receptor was isolated from a human donor in a cohort sampled during active COVID-19. This sequence joins TRBV3-1 (or the pseudogene TRBV3-2) and TRBJ1-1, with a weak D call TRBD1 (6 bases). The sequencing sample was made of peripheral blood. For the CDR3, the DNA is TGTGCCAGCAGCCCCTTCGGGACAAACGGCGGTGGAGCTTTCTTT. Amino acids: CASSPFGTNGGGAFF.